The next 20 T cell receptor beta chains were all read from a single sample in a study of PD-L1 blockade in urothelial cancer. Time point specified: pretreatment peripheral blood. Clones were read by immunoSEQ multiplex PCR, and TCRdb kept only the in-frame ones, dropping some. The sample includes some 71,000 clones, around 88% of them seen just once. This specimen consisted of PBMCs, obtained around atezolizumab (anti-PD-L1) treatment. The receptor source for this set is a man between 60 and 75 years old with urothelial cancer.

The chain recombines TRBV4-2 with TRBJ2-1, with a tentative D call TRBD1 (5 bases). This CDR3 region has 12 residues. Trimming removed 0 bases from V and 15 bases from J, with 12 bases in between. The germline V gene encodes CDR1 LGHNA and CDR2 YNFKEQ. The CDR3 DNA reads as TGTGCCAGCAGCCAAGACCTGACAGTGCGGTTCTTC. It codes for CASSQDLTVRFF.

This sequence joins TRBV6-6 and TRBJ2-3, with a weak D call TRBD2 (5 bases). Between the trimmed V and J ends, which lost 6 bases and 4 bases, there was a span of 8 bases. Germline CDR1 is MNHNY and CDR2 is SVGAGI (reference sequence). This CDR3 spans 12 amino acids. CDR3 coding DNA: TGTGCCAGCAGCCGGACTGCAGATACGCAGTATTTT. This sequence encodes CASSRTADTQYF.

V is TRBV30 and J is TRBJ1-2; D possibly corresponds to TRBD1 (5 bases). Germline CDR1 is GTSNPN and CDR2 is SVGIG (reference sequence). The CDR3 contains 12 residues. The V end was cut by 5 bases, the J end by 1 base, with 8 bases between. CDR3 amino acids: CAWGTGNYGYTF. For the CDR3, the DNA is TGTGCCTGGGGTACAGGTAACTATGGCTACACCTTC.

The chain joins TRBV7-6 to TRBJ2-3; 9 nucleotides agree with TRBD2. The germline gives CDR1 SGHVS, CDR2 FNYEAQ. V lost 5 bases and J lost 0; bases outside the gene matches: 6. The CDR3 contains 16 residues. CDR3 nucleotide sequence: TGTGCCAGCAGCCCCGCTAGCGGGGCTAGCACAGATACGCAGTATTTT. Its translation is CASSPASGASTDTQYF.

The CDR3 sequence: CASSFLLAGIQETQYF. The CDR3 region has the DNA TGTGCCAGCAGCTTCCTACTAGCGGGCATCCAAGAGACCCAGTACTTC. The gene calls are TRBV5-6 and TRBJ2-5; 9 bases line up with TRBD2. V lost 2 bases, J lost 1 base, and 6 bases stayed unmatched. The CDR3 runs 16 residues. Germline assignment: CDR1 SGHDT and CDR2 YYEEEE. The variable domain in full, completed from reference TRBV5-6 and TRBJ2-5, reads DAGVTQSPTHLIKTRGQQVTLRCSPKSGHDTVSWYQQALGQGPQFIFQYYEEEERQRGNFPDRFSGHQFPNYSSELNVNALLLGDSALYLCASSFLLAGIQETQYFGPGTRLLVL.

This chain uses TRBV28 with TRBJ1-2; 8 bases map to TRBD1. V was clipped by 8 bases and J by 0 bases; unmatched bases: 14. The CDR3 is 17 residues long. Germline CDR1 is MDHEN and CDR2 is SYDVKM. CDR3 protein: CASLKPGQAPPNYGYTF. For the CDR3, the DNA is TGTGCCAGCCTGAAACCGGGACAGGCCCCTCCTAACTATGGCTACACCTTC.

The gene calls are TRBV9 and TRBJ2-2; D is unresolved. The CDR3 spans 14 residues. Between the trimmed V and J ends, which lost 0 bases and 7 bases, there was a span of 10 bases. Germline V gene sequence: CDR1 SGDLS, CDR2 YYNGEE. For the CDR3, the DNA is TGTGCCAGCAGCGTAGCAGGAAATATCGGGGAGCTGTTTTTT. It is translated as CASSVAGNIGELFF. The variable domain in full, with the rest retrieved from reference TRBV9 and TRBJ2-2, is DSGVTQTPKHLITATGQRVTLRCSPRSGDLSVYWYQQSLDQGLQFLIQYYNGEERAKGNILERFSAQQFPDLHSELNLSSLELGDSALYFCASSVAGNIGELFFGEGSRLTVL.

V and J are TRBV6-1 and TRBJ2-3; 10 bases agree with TRBD2. The ends lost 2 bases at V and 0 bases at J; junction bases unmatched: 2. Per the germline V gene, CDR1 is MNHNS and CDR2 is SASEGT. This CDR3 comprises 16 residues. The CDR3 region has the DNA TGTGCCAGCAGTGAATCACTAGCGGGGAGCACAGATACGCAGTATTTT. The encoded protein is CASSESLAGSTDTQYF.

The chain uses TRBV4-2 and TRBJ2-7; the D gene is possibly TRBD2 (6 bases). The CDR3 is 15 residues long. Trimming cost V 4 bases and J 0 bases, with 13 bases left between them. In germline, CDR1 is LGHNA, CDR2 YNFKEQ. The CDR3 reads CASSPEGLSSYEQYF. The CDR3 bases are TGTGCCAGCAGCCCCGAGGGACTTTCCTCCTACGAGCAGTACTTC.

The chain combines TRBV5-1 with TRBJ2-3, with TRBD2 matching over 8 bases. CDR1 is SGHRS, CDR2 YFSETQ, per germline. The CDR3 extends over 14 amino acids. The V gene end was trimmed by 0 bases and the J gene end by 7 bases; junction bases not matched to a gene: 4. CDR3 sequence (DNA): TGCGCCAGCAGCTTGGTGGCGGGGGGTAATACGCAGTATTTT. Translation: CASSLVAGGNTQYF. The full variable domain, rest sourced from reference TRBV5-1 and TRBJ2-3, is KAGVTQTPRYLIKTRGQQVTLSCSPISGHRSVSWYQQTPGQGLQFLFEYFSETQRNKGNFPGRFSGRQFSNSRSEMNVSTLELGDSALYLCASSLVAGGNTQYFGPGTRLTVL.

The chain combines TRBV7-3 with TRBJ1-1, with D possibly TRBD1 on 5 matching bases. The V and J ends lost 2 bases and 5 bases respectively, with 9 bases between them. The length of the CDR3 is 13 residues. Germline V CDR1 and CDR2: SGHTA, FQGTGA. DNA for the CDR3: TGTGCCAGCAGCTTAGGAGGGGAGACTGAAGCTTTCTTT. Translating it yields CASSLGGETEAFF.

The V gene is TRBV6-1, the J gene TRBJ1-2; 9 nucleotides match TRBD1. From germline, CDR1 is MNHNS and CDR2 SASEGT. After removal of 9 bases from V and 11 bases from J, the junction contained 10 bases not matched to a gene. This CDR3 is built from 12 residues. CDR3 sequence reads: CASIPGQGGYTF. The DNA for the CDR3 is TGTGCCAGTATTCCGGGACAGGGAGGTTACACCTTC.

This rearrangement joins TRBV21-1 to TRBJ2-2; the table's TRBD1 call for D was not verified on the DNA. TRBV21-1 has pseudogene status. The CDR3 is 16 amino acids. CDR3 in amino acids: CASSKTVGANTGELFF. As DNA, the CDR3 is TGTGCCAGCAGCAAAACGGTAGGGGCGAACACCGGGGAGCTGTTTTTT.

The chain carries TRBV6-5 and TRBJ1-4, with 7 bases fitting TRBD1. V lost 5 bases, J lost 0 bases, and 3 bases stayed unmatched. Germline values: CDR1 MNHEY, CDR2 SVGAGI. The CDR3 contains 15 residues. In DNA, the CDR3 is TGTGCCAGCAGTCCCCAGGGGGCAACTAATGAAAAACTGTTTTTT. This gives the protein CASSPQGATNEKLFF.

The chain recombines TRBV18 with TRBJ1-1; 7 nucleotides agree with TRBD1. Germline CDR1 reads KGHSH; CDR2 reads LQKENI. CDR3 length equals 16 residues. V lost 6 bases, J lost 0 bases, and 10 bases stayed unmatched. The CDR3 loop reads CASSTGVLLMNTEAFF. CDR3 in DNA: TGTGCCAGCTCCACAGGGGTCCTCCTTATGAACACTGAAGCTTTCTTT.

The chain uses TRBV7-3 and TRBJ1-1; 7 bases agree with TRBD1. With V trimmed by 5 bases and J by 1 base, 4 bases remained unmatched. Germline V gives CDR1 SGHTA, CDR2 FQGTGA. The CDR3 is 14 amino acids. CDR3 amino acids: CASSPAGGNTEAFF. The CDR3 DNA is TGTGCCAGCAGCCCGGCAGGGGGGAACACTGAAGCTTTCTTT.

The gene calls are TRBV28 and TRBJ1-2; no firm D call. Trimming took off 2 bases at V and 3 bases at J, with 7 bases between the two ends. The CDR3 is made up of 13 amino acids. Germline V gene sequence: CDR1 MDHEN, CDR2 SYDVKM. CDR3 nucleotide sequence: TGTGCCAGCAGTTTAGGGCCAGACTATGGCTACACCTTC. Amino acids: CASSLGPDYGYTF.

The rearrangement joins TRBV2 to TRBJ2-4; 8 bases are shared with TRBD1. The CDR3 consists of 15 residues. J gave up 0 bases and V 6 bases, and 4 bases lay outside the gene matches. Germline CDR1 reads SNHLY; CDR2 reads FYNNEI. CDR3 residues: CASRGTGVAKNIQYF. The CDR3 DNA reads as TGTGCCAGCAGGGGGACAGGAGTAGCCAAAAACATTCAGTACTTC.

The chain uses TRBV4-2 and TRBJ2-5, with TRBD2 identical over 7 bases. CDR3 length: 14 residues. Germline V gives CDR1 LGHNA, CDR2 YNFKEQ. V shed 1 base and J 2 bases; nucleotides not matched to a gene: 1. CDR3 region: CASSQGTRQETQYF. CDR3 nucleotides: TGTGCCAGCAGCCAAGGGACTAGACAAGAGACCCAGTACTTC.

The V call is TRBV7-9, the J call TRBJ1-1; D gene ambiguous. V lost 4 bases and J lost 1, with 13 bases in between. Germline loops: CDR1 SEHNR, CDR2 FQNEAQ (reference sequence). The CDR3 loop spans 15 amino acids. The chain's CDR3 is CASSSGEGWNTEAFF. For the CDR3, the DNA is TGTGCCAGCAGCTCCGGGGAGGGTTGGAACACTGAAGCTTTCTTT. The full variable domain, completed using reference TRBV7-9 and TRBJ1-1, is DTGVSQNPRHKITKRGQNVTFRCDPISEHNRLYWYRQTLGQGPEFLTYFQNEAQLEKSRLLSDRFSAERPKGSFSTLEIQRTEQGDSAMYLCASSSGEGWNTEAFFGQGTRLTVV.